This T cell receptor (beta chain) was recovered during a study of T cells in Graves' hyperthyroidism and ophthalmopathy. Study at large: Upon initial diagnosis and before any treatment, peripheral blood was collected. General study findings and limits: Blood also held most thyroid clonotypes expanded beyond 0.001. The authors' 13 V-J model separated ophthalmopathy from stable hyperthyroidism.

Among the patients, aged 18 to 65, hyperthyroidism was newly diagnosed and had lasted under 2 months. Germline values: CDR1 MNHNS, CDR2 SASEGT. V was cut by 7 bases and J by 3 bases, with 10 bases left in between. This CDR3 is 12 amino acids long. Amplification yielded TCR beta CDR3 regions, with RNA transcripts as the source. The HTBI primer set was used in a first-round RT-PCR of the TCR CDR3. From the multiplex PCR reads, TCRdb called clonotypes with MiXCR, one entry per CDR3 protein. This repertoire shows a few hundred thousand distinct CDR3 sequences, roughly 15% found once; its top ten account for less than 15%. This clonotype was observed a few times. Its target is unknown.

Source material: blood. This sequence joins TRBV6-1 and TRBJ2-7, with D hard to call. This sequence originates from a woman aged 40 to 55 with Graves' hyperthyroidism that later progressed to Graves' ophthalmopathy. CDR3 nucleotide sequence: TGTGCCAGCACCAGACACGGCTACGAGCAGTACTTC. This gives the protein CASTRHGYEQYF.